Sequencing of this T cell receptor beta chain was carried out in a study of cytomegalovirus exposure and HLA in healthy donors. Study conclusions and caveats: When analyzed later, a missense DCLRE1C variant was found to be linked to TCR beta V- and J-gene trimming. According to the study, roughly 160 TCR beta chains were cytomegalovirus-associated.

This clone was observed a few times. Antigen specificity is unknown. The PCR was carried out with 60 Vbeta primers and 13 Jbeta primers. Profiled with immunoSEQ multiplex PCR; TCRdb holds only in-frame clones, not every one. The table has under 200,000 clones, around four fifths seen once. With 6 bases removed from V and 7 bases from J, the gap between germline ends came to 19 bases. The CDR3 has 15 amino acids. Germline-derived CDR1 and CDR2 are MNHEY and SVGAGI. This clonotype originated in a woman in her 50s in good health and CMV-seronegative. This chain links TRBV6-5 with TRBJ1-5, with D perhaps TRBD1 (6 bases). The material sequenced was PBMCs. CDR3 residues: CASRLDSGDGQPQHF. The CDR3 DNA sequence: TGTGCCAGCAGACTGGACAGCGGGGATGGGCAGCCCCAGCATTTT.